This TCR beta chain comes out of a study of spatial heterogeneity in lung cancer. About the research overall: Sequencing consistently turned up more beta-chain sequences than alpha-chain sequences.

Noted time point: sample taken at primary tumor resection. The donors were about 67 patients with non-small cell lung cancer that was early-stage and untreated. Whole RNA came from tumor, nontumor lung or frozen PBMC and was sequenced without being sorted. As regards this clonotype: A read error is possible here, since a much larger clone lies one base away.

The germline V gene encodes CDR1 MGHRA and CDR2 YSYEKL. The CDR3 has 17 amino acids. TCRdb re-analysed the 5' RACE reads in MiXCR, keeping a single row per CDR3 protein. The sample records thousands of distinct CDR3 sequences, about 9.4% being singletons. This receptor was taken from a male donor with early-stage non-small cell lung cancer. This specimen consisted of normal lung tissue next to the tumor, obtained at surgery. V usage is TRBV4-1 and J usage is TRBJ2-4, with D perhaps matching TRBD2 (6 bases). This CDR3 is CASSQTPGLIAKNIRYF. The CDR3 nucleotides are TGCGCCAGCAGCCAAACACCGGGACTTATAGCCAAAAACATTCGGTACTTC.